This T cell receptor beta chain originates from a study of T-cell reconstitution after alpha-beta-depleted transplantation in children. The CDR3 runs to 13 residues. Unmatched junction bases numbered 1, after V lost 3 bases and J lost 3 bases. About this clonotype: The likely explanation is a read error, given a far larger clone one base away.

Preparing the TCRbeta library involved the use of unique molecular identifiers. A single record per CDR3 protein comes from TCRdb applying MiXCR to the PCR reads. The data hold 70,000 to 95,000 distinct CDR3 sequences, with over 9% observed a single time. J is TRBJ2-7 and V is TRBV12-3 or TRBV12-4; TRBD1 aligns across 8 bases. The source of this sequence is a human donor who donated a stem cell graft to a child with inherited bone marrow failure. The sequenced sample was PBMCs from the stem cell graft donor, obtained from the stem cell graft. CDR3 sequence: CASSFGQGYEQYF. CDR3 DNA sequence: TGTGCCAGCAGTTTTGGACAGGGCTACGAGCAGTACTTC.